This is a list of T cell receptor beta chains from one sample in a study of blood T cell repertoires in COVID-19. Assay: immunoSEQ multiplex PCR; the TCRdb copy retains only in-frame clones and omits some. The sample consists of about 500,000 clones, roughly 87% of them appearing once. The sequenced sample was PBMCs or T cells enriched from blood (not recorded which). The receptor set was obtained from a woman aged 18-35 years who had recovered from COVID-19. Each CDR3 is given with its conserved first and last residue. A D gene is named only where the DNA matches it firmly. Size values are once, few and many counts, or a class for expanded clones, and some rows have none.

D gene	V gene	clone size	J gene	CDR3 DNA	CDR3 protein
-	TRBV7-8	-	TRBJ2-6	TGTGCCAGCAGCCCCGGGTGGGGGGCCAACGTCCTGACTTTC	CASSPGWGANVLTF
-	TRBV11-2	-	TRBJ2-1	TGTGCCAGCAGCTCCGGGGACTACAATGAGCAGTTCTTC	CASSSGDYNEQFF
-	TRBV12-3/TRBV12-4	-	TRBJ1-1	TGTGCCAGCAGCCAGACAGGGAACACTGAAGCTTTCTTT	CASSQTGNTEAFF
TRBD1	TRBV3-1/TRBV3-2	few	TRBJ1-2	TGTGCCAGCAGCCAAGGGACAGGGGCTTTATATGGCTACACCTTC	CASSQGTGALYGYTF
TRBD2	TRBV5-4	-	TRBJ2-3	TGTGCCAGCAGCTTAAAGCGGGGGGATGAAGATACGCAGTATTTT	CASSLKRGDEDTQYF
TRBD1	TRBV11-2	-	TRBJ1-4	TGTGCCAGCAGCCAGGGACTGACAGGGGGCGCCAGTGAAAAACTGTTTTTT	CASSQGLTGGASEKLFF
-	TRBV3-1/TRBV3-2	once	TRBJ1-5	TGTGCCAGCAGTCCATCGAGGGATCAGCCCCAGCATTTT	CASSPSRDQPQHF
TRBD1	TRBV19	-	TRBJ2-1	TGTGCCAGTAGTATAGCCCGACAGGGTGCATACAATGAGCAGTTCTTC	CASSIARQGAYNEQFF
-	TRBV11-2	-	TRBJ1-1	TGTGCCAGCAGCTTAGCCTCCGGGGACACTGAAGCTTTCTTT	CASSLASGDTEAFF
-	TRBV18	-	TRBJ2-1	TGTGCCAGCTCCCCGGGTCCCGAGCAGTTCTTC	CASSPGPEQFF
TRBD1	TRBV19	-	TRBJ1-1	TGTGCCAGTAGTATACAGGGGGGAACTGAAGCTTTCTTT	CASSIQGGTEAFF
TRBD2	TRBV7-8	-	TRBJ2-2	TGTGCCAGCAGCTTAGGTCAGCGGGGGGGCCTGTGGACCGGGGAGCTGTTTTTT	CASSLGQRGGLWTGELFF
-	TRBV27	-	TRBJ2-7	TGTGCCAGCAGTTTTAGGACAGCCTACGAGCAGTACTTC	CASSFRTAYEQYF
TRBD1	TRBV6-5	-	TRBJ1-4	TGTGCCAGCAGTTACCGGGACAGCGCCGAAAAACTGTTTTTT	CASSYRDSAEKLFF
TRBD1	TRBV6-5	-	TRBJ2-7	TGTGCCAGCAGTTACTCGGGACAGGGGACCTCCTACGAGCAGTACTTC	CASSYSGQGTSYEQYF
-	TRBV5-1	-	TRBJ2-1	TGCGCCAGCAGCTTGACAGAATATGAGCAGTTCTTC	CASSLTEYEQFF
-	TRBV30	-	TRBJ2-3	TGTGCCTGGAGCACGGGCAGGGCCTACACAGATACGCAGTATTTT	CAWSTGRAYTDTQYF
-	TRBV10-3	once	TRBJ1-1	TGTGCCATCAGTGAGTCGGTTACAGCCAACACTGAAGCTTTCTTT	CAISESVTANTEAFF
TRBD1	TRBV3-1/TRBV3-2	once	TRBJ1-6	TGTGCCAGCAGCTTTCGACAGGGGGCGAATAATTCACCCCTCCACTTT	CASSFRQGANNSPLHF
TRBD2	TRBV6-5	few	TRBJ2-2	TGTGCCAGCATTCGGGCCGCGGGGGCCGGGGAGCTGTTTTTT	CASIRAAGAGELFF
-	TRBV30	-	TRBJ2-5	TGTGCCTGGAGTAATTCGGGGGAGACCCAGTACTTC	CAWSNSGETQYF
TRBD1	TRBV4-2	-	TRBJ1-4	TGTGCCAGCAGCCAAGAGATGGCGATTCTCAGGGGGCCAGAGGAAAAACTGTTTTTT	CASSQEMAILRGPEEKLFF
-	TRBV19	-	TRBJ1-1	TGTGCCAGTAGTGTGACAGTCGTAGCCGACACTGAAGCTTTCTTT	CASSVTVVADTEAFF
-	TRBV2	-	TRBJ1-4	TGTGCCAGCAGTGAGGAATCGCAGGGATACGATGAAAAACTGTTTTTT	CASSEESQGYDEKLFF
-	TRBV28	-	TRBJ2-7	TGTGCCAGCAGTTCAAGGGTACTAGGGTACGAGCAGTACTTC	CASSSRVLGYEQYF
-	TRBV30	-	TRBJ2-1	TGTGCCTGGAGTTCTGACAATGAGCAGTTCTTC	CAWSSDNEQFF